The 15 T cell receptor beta chains given below trace back to one sample, sequenced in a study of PD-L1 blockade in urothelial cancer. Time point meaning: peripheral blood 6 weeks after treatment start. Only in-frame clones appear in the TCRdb table, and some are missing; sequencing was by immunoSEQ multiplex PCR. The sample includes about 51,000 clones, approximately 90% of them seen just once. The starting material was PBMCs, obtained around atezolizumab (anti-PD-L1) treatment. These receptors were taken from a man in his sixties with urothelial cancer.

The J gene is TRBJ1-1, the V gene TRBV10-3; 9 nucleotides match TRBD1. This CDR3 region has 14 residues. V dropped 6 bases and J dropped 5; count of bases not matched to a gene: 7. Germline V CDR1 and CDR2: ENHRY, SYGVKD. CDR3 DNA sequence: TGTGCCATCAGCCCACAGGGGGCCGGAACTGAAGCTTTCTTT. Amino acid sequence: CAISPQGAGTEAFF.

The chain carries TRBV5-6 and TRBJ2-7; D may be TRBD2 (6 bases). The V end was cut by 0 bases, the J end by 2 bases, with 15 bases between. Germline V gene lookup returns CDR1 SGHDT and CDR2 YYEEEE. The CDR3 has 16 amino acids. CDR3 nucleotide sequence: TGTGCCAGCAGCTTGGGGTGGGGAGGACAAGCCTACGAGCAGTACTTC. It codes for CASSLGWGGQAYEQYF.

The J gene is TRBJ2-1, the V gene TRBV4-1; 7 bases align to TRBD1. The CDR3 sequence is 16 residues long. J lost 8 bases, V lost 3 bases, and 13 bases had no gene match. Germline V gives CDR1 MGHRA, CDR2 YSYEKL. The chain's CDR3 is CASSQTKGALVYEQFF. Written as DNA, the CDR3 is TGCGCCAGCAGCCAGACTAAGGGGGCTTTGGTATATGAGCAGTTCTTC.

This chain links TRBV27 with TRBJ2-1; TRBD2 matches 10 bases. The J segment lost 0 bases and the V segment lost 10 bases, leaving 12 bases of the junction unmatched. CDR1 MNHEY and CDR2 SMNVEV come from the germline V gene (reference sequence). The CDR3 covers 17 residues. The CDR3 here is CATFLAGVTVSYNEQFF. CDR3 DNA: TGTGCCACCTTTCTAGCGGGAGTCACGGTCTCCTACAATGAGCAGTTCTTC.

The CDR3 protein is CASSGTGGGTDTQYF. The CDR3 bases are TGCGCCAGCAGCGGGACAGGGGGGGGCACAGATACGCAGTATTTT. V usage is TRBV5-1 and J usage is TRBJ2-3, with 11 positions matching TRBD1. The CDR3 length is 15 residues. Trimming cost V 4 bases and J 1 base; bases outside gene matches: 2. CDR1 and CDR2 from the germline V gene are SGHRS and YFSETQ. Using reference TRBV5-1 and TRBJ2-3 for the parts outside the CDR3, the full variable domain is KAGVTQTPRYLIKTRGQQVTLSCSPISGHRSVSWYQQTPGQGLQFLFEYFSETQRNKGNFPGRFSGRQFSNSRSEMNVSTLELGDSALYLCASSGTGGGTDTQYFGPGTRLTVL.

This chain joins TRBV29-1 and TRBJ2-2; 8 nucleotides align to TRBD1. This CDR3 is built from 13 residues. Germline assignment: CDR1 SQVTM and CDR2 ANQGSEA. The trim removed 6 bases at V and 1 base at J, leaving 1 base unmatched. The DNA for the CDR3 is TGCAGCGTCGGACAGGGGAACACCGGGGAGCTGTTTTTT. Protein product: CSVGQGNTGELFF.

This chain connects TRBV19 to TRBJ2-3, with 8 bases fitting TRBD1. Losses at the gene ends were 3 bases for V and 5 bases for J; bases not matched to a gene: 16. Germline values: CDR1 LNHDA, CDR2 SQIVND (reference sequence). The CDR3 is 18 residues long. CDR3 residues: CASSIGQGWREGVDTQYF. DNA of the CDR3: TGTGCCAGTAGTATCGGACAGGGCTGGCGGGAAGGAGTAGATACGCAGTATTTT.

This clone was recorded once. The chain couples TRBV10-3 to TRBJ2-3; 13 bases match TRBD2. V gave up 2 bases and J gave up 2 bases; unmatched junction bases: 4. The length of the CDR3 is 17 residues. Looked up from germline, CDR1 is ENHRY and CDR2 is SYGVKD. The CDR3 sequence is CAISEGGTSGITDTQYF. In nucleotides, the CDR3 is TGTGCCATCAGTGAGGGAGGGACTAGCGGGATCACAGATACGCAGTATTTT.

This clone was counted a single time. V gene TRBV2 combines with J gene TRBJ1-5; 8 nucleotides line up with TRBD1. The CDR3 runs 14 residues. Germline lookup yields CDR1 SNHLY and CDR2 FYNNEI. Trimming removed 4 bases from V and 2 bases from J; junction bases left unmatched: 1. The CDR3 region is CASSADRGNQPQHF. The CDR3 region has the DNA TGTGCCAGCAGTGCGGACAGGGGCAATCAGCCCCAGCATTTT.

The chain is built from TRBV5-1 and TRBJ2-7; tentatively, D is TRBD1 (7 bases). CDR3 length: 14 residues. Between the trimmed V and J ends, which lost 4 bases and 6 bases, there was a span of 17 bases. The V gene's germline CDR1 is SGHRS and CDR2 YFSETQ. Written as DNA, the CDR3 is TGCGCCAGCAGCGTACGACAGGGAGGAAGCGAGCAGTACTTC. It is translated as CASSVRQGGSEQYF. The full variable domain, completed using reference TRBV5-1 and TRBJ2-7, is KAGVTQTPRYLIKTRGQQVTLSCSPISGHRSVSWYQQTPGQGLQFLFEYFSETQRNKGNFPGRFSGRQFSNSRSEMNVSTLELGDSALYLCASSVRQGGSEQYFGPGTRLTVT.

Here the CDR3 reads CASSPPDGLSPLEQFF. For the CDR3, the DNA is TGTGCCAGCTCACCACCGGATGGACTAAGTCCGCTTGAGCAGTTCTTC. The chain employs TRBV18 and TRBJ2-1; TRBD2 might be the D (6 bases). V was cut by 0 bases and J by 9 bases, with 18 bases left in between. Looked up from germline, CDR1 is KGHSH and CDR2 is LQKENI. The CDR3 has 16 residues.

The chain recombines TRBV20-1 with TRBJ2-1; D gene unclear. Germline loops: CDR1 DFQATT, CDR2 SNEGSKA (reference sequence). V gave up 5 bases and J gave up 7 bases, with 9 bases separating them. This CDR3 is built from 11 residues. The CDR3 coding sequence is TGCAGTGCTGCCCCCGAGAATGAGCAGTTCTTC. It is translated as CSAAPENEQFF.

This chain uses TRBV19 with TRBJ1-1, with 7 bases aligning to TRBD1. This CDR3 spans 15 amino acids. The germline CDR1 and CDR2 sequences are LNHDA and SQIVND (reference sequence). J gave up 1 base and V 3 bases, and 5 bases lay outside the gene matches. CDR3 in amino acids: CASSISGTANTEAFF. The CDR3 DNA is TGTGCCAGTAGTATTTCCGGGACAGCGAACACTGAAGCTTTCTTT.

The genes are TRBV7-9 and TRBJ1-3; D might be TRBD1 (5 bases). The V and J ends lost 5 bases and 1 base respectively, with 9 bases between them. The CDR3 spans 14 residues. Germline CDR1 and CDR2: SEHNR and FQNEAQ (reference sequence). The CDR3 spells CASSGGVSGNTIYF. CDR3 nucleotides: TGTGCCAGCAGCGGAGGGGTTTCTGGAAACACCATATATTTT.

The gene calls are TRBV5-1 and TRBJ2-6; D is possibly TRBD2 (5 bases). Germline-derived CDR1 and CDR2 are SGHRS and YFSETQ. Trimming shortened V by 2 bases and J by 1 base, and 7 bases separated the two germline ends. CDR3 length: 15 residues. The CDR3 bases are TGCGCCAGCAGCTTCTCGGGGTCTGGGGCCAACGTCCTGACTTTC. Its translation: CASSFSGSGANVLTF.